This T cell receptor beta chain originates from a study of monozygotic twins with inflammatory bowel disease. Germline V gives CDR1 SGHRS, CDR2 YFSETQ. The CDR3 spans 15 residues. In eight separate reactions per sample, cDNA was generated. With the 5' RACE reads reprocessed, TCRdb shows one record per CDR3 protein and no DNA. The sample totals more than 120,000 distinct CDR3 sequences; its top ten clones hold 2% to 3%. Sequencing was done on a sample of blood. V usage is TRBV5-1 and J usage is TRBJ2-2. The sequence was collected from a human donor with ulcerative colitis or Crohn's disease, or a healthy co-twin of an affected twin (not recorded which). This CDR3 reads CASSLVQSNTGELFF.